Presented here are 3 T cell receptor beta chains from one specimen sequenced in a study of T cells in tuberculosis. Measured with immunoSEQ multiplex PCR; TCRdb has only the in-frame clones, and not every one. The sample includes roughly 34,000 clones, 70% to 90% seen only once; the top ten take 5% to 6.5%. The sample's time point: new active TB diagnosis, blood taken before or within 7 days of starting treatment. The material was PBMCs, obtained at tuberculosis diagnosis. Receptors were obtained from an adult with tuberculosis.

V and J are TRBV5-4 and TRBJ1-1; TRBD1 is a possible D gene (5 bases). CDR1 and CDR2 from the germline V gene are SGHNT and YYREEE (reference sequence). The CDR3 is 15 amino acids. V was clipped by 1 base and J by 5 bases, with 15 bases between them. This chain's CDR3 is CASSLTGRGGTEAFF. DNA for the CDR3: TGTGCCAGCAGCTTGACCGGGCGGGGGGGAACTGAAGCTTTCTTT. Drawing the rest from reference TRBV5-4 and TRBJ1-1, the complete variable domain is ETGVTQSPTHLIKTRGQQVTLRCSSQSGHNTVSWYQQALGQGPQFIFQYYREEENGRGNFPPRFSGLQFPNYSSELNVNALELDDSALYLCASSLTGRGGTEAFFGQGTRLTVV.

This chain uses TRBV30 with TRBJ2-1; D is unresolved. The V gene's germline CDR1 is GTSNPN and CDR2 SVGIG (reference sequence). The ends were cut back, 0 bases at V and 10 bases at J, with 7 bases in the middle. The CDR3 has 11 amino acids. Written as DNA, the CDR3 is TGTGCCTGGAGTGTTTACTACGAGCAGTTCTTC. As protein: CAWSVYYEQFF.

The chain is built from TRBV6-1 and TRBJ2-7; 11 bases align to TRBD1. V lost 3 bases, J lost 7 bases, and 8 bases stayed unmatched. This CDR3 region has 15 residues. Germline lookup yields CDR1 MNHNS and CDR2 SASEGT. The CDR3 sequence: CASSDASGTGGEQYF. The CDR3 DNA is TGTGCCAGCAGTGATGCCTCCGGGACAGGGGGAGAGCAGTACTTC.